A selection of T cell receptor beta chains follows, all from one sample in a study of blood T cells in healthy people across ages. In TCRdb, the 5' RACE reads were re-called with MiXCR into one record per CDR3 protein. The sample lists about 1.1 million distinct CDR3 sequences, 35% to 45% occurring once. What was sequenced was blood. Source of these receptors: a man between 18 and 29 years old in good health. The CDR3 runs from the conserved cysteine through the conserved F or W.

TRBJ1-5 | TRBV2 | CASRQGGQYSNQPQHF
TRBJ2-7 | TRBV4-3 | CASSQDVGLDRGVIDEQYF
TRBJ1-2 | TRBV15 | CATSRVSGTLGYTF
TRBJ2-2 | TRBV7-6 | CASSSEGTYTGELFF
TRBJ2-4 | TRBV6-5 | CASRQSCIQYF
TRBJ2-3 | TRBV20-1 | CSARLPQVPTDTQYF
TRBJ2-1 | TRBV9 | CASNKQGANNEQFF
TRBJ1-2 | TRBV28 | CASSDVQGDYGYTF
TRBJ1-4 | TRBV21-1 | CASSKDRANEKLFF
TRBJ1-1 | TRBV2 | CASSGGDPLKPAFF
TRBJ1-1 | TRBV12-3/TRBV12-4 | CASSKSRTEAFF
TRBJ1-4 | TRBV4-2 | CASSQERGRTNEKLFF
TRBJ2-3 | TRBV14 | CASSQDSGAGDGADTQYF
TRBJ2-1 | TRBV4-3 | CASSQDTDSVNEQFF
TRBJ1-4 | TRBV20-1 | CSATPSEKLFF
TRBJ2-7 | TRBV13 | CASSVGSRYEQYF
TRBJ1-1 | TRBV6-2/TRBV6-3 | CASSPRDRVLNTEAFF
TRBJ2-5 | TRBV20-1 | CSASLRDTTYELYF
TRBJ2-1 | TRBV18 | CASSPSREDEQFF
TRBJ1-2 | TRBV27 | CASSFKAGLNYGYTF
TRBJ1-2 | TRBV4-3 | CASSQDRGESYGYTF
TRBJ1-6 | TRBV20-1 | CSANKGGLYNSPLHF
TRBJ1-1 | TRBV12-3/TRBV12-4 | CASTLRQGWENTEAFF
TRBJ2-5 | TRBV6-6 | CASSYQGQETQYF
TRBJ2-6 | TRBV6-1 | CASRLGQGSSGANVLTF
TRBJ1-3 | TRBV5-1 | CASSLGQGRPSPGNTIYF
TRBJ1-1 | TRBV12-3/TRBV12-4 | CASSSRVGDTEAFF
TRBJ1-1 | TRBV4-3 | CASSQAPQGTEAFF
TRBJ2-2 | TRBV20-1 | CSVRSGGSHTGELFF
NA | TRBV7-9 | CASSSRTGEEYEQYF
TRBJ2-1 | TRBV7-9 | CASSSRVLSYNEQFF
TRBJ2-1 | TRBV4-3 | CASSQGWTDYNEQFF
TRBJ2-3 | TRBV20-1 | CSALGGAGTDTQYF
TRBJ2-5 | TRBV13 | CASSPAGGAQYF
TRBJ1-2 | TRBV14 | CASSRVPNYGYTF
TRBJ2-5 | TRBV4-3 | CASSQDGETGSQETQYF
TRBJ1-1 | TRBV20-1 | CSAPRPGNTEAFF
TRBJ1-1 | TRBV5-1 | CASTSRTGRDTEAFF
TRBJ2-1 | TRBV4-3 | CASSQGAGSPYNEQFF
TRBJ2-3 | TRBV29-1 | CSVGGQSNTDTQYF
TRBJ2-3 | TRBV9 | CASSVGRVRTFTDTQYF
TRBJ2-6 | TRBV10-3 | CAISAGLDRKPGANVLTF
TRBJ1-5 | TRBV12-3/TRBV12-4 | CASSPTFGTGGFISNQPQHF
TRBJ1-2 | TRBV25-1 | CASQSETGDGYTF
TRBJ1-1 | TRBV12-3/TRBV12-4 | CASSIGQNMNTEAFF
TRBJ2-2 | TRBV2 | CASSGVSGELFF
TRBJ2-3 | TRBV4-2 | CASSLSAGDTDTQYF
TRBJ2-7 | TRBV20-1 | CSARGAGRYNEQYF